A selection of T cell receptor beta chains follows, all from one sample in a study of regulatory T cells in long-lasting Graves disease. TCRdb reprocessed the multiplex PCR reads with MiXCR, giving one entry per CDR3 protein. The sample comprises approximately 300,000 distinct CDR3 sequences, 15% to 20% of which are singletons, and roughly 40% rests with the top ten. The sequencing here drew on peripheral blood mononuclear cells (PBMCs), taken at new diagnosis, from a patient treated with antithyroid drugs. These receptors were collected from a female donor with Graves disease. The conserved cysteine and the conserved F or W are not part of the CDR3 here. A D gene is named only where the DNA matches it firmly.

-,TRBV6-2/TRBV6-3,-,ASSYSTEQF
TRBD1,TRBV24-1,TRBJ1-2,ATSEVDREGGYT
-,TRBV2,TRBJ2-6,ASSRESSGANVLT
-,TRBV20-1,TRBJ2-3,SAGASAKATDTQY
-,TRBV12-3/TRBV12-4,TRBJ2-4,ASSPRGRAATKNIQY
-,TRBV3-1,TRBJ2-1,ASSQVRRGPYNEQF
TRBD1,TRBV3-1,TRBJ1-1,ASKATGGAPAF
-,TRBV2,TRBJ1-4,ASSATGTNEKLF
TRBD1,TRBV6-2/TRBV6-3,TRBJ2-2,ASSYSRGTGELF
TRBD2,TRBV11-3,TRBJ2-5,ASSFEASGRKETQY
-,TRBV11-2,TRBJ1-2,ASSPVQGLRGYT
-,TRBV6-1,TRBJ2-7,ASGTNTYEQY
-,TRBV9,TRBJ1-1,ASSITTGEGAEAF